This TCR beta chain was retrieved from a study of cytomegalovirus exposure and HLA in healthy donors. TCRdb keeps only in-frame clones here, not all; method: immunoSEQ multiplex PCR. This sample has a few hundred thousand clones; 75% to 95% occur once, and the top ten carry 0.8% to 1.2%. Source material: PBMCs. This clonotype was obtained from a woman aged 18 to 35 in good health and CMV-seronegative.

CDR3 protein: CASSDRENTEAFF. The CDR3 coding sequence is TGCGCCAGCAGTGACAGGGAAAACACTGAAGCTTTCTTT. The chain employs TRBV10-2 and TRBJ1-1; D possibly corresponds to TRBD1 (5 bases). This CDR3 contains 13 residues. Germline V gene data show CDR1 as WSHSY and CDR2 as SAAADI. Trimming took 3 bases from V and 2 from J, leaving 7 bases between them.